The source of this T cell receptor beta chain is a study of beta chain features in type 1 diabetes. The germline CDR1 and CDR2 sequences are SGHTA and FQGNSA. CDR3 size: 14 residues. V was pared by 1 base and J by 0 bases, with 6 bases between. Expressed TCRB transcripts were sequenced because the isolated RNA had all been reverse transcribed beforehand. The data were produced by immunoSEQ multiplex PCR, yet TCRdb's version contains in-frame clones alone and is incomplete. The data show about 620,000 clones, 15% to 18% seen once. Study-wide results and limits: Junctions at VDJ sites from type 1 diabetes patients had fewer insertions and more deletions.

Worth noting for this clone: The antigen remains unidentified. Within the sample, other DNA sequences also encode this same CDR3.

Every single donor gave one heparinised blood draw, and these averaged about 116 mL. V is TRBV7-2 and J is TRBJ1-1; D remains ambiguous. Sequencing was carried out using naive CD4+ T cells from blood. This clonotype originated in a man younger than 35 in good health. The CDR3 DNA follows: TGTGCCAGCAGCTTAGGGGTACTGAACACTGAAGCTTTCTTT. The encoded protein is CASSLGVLNTEAFF.